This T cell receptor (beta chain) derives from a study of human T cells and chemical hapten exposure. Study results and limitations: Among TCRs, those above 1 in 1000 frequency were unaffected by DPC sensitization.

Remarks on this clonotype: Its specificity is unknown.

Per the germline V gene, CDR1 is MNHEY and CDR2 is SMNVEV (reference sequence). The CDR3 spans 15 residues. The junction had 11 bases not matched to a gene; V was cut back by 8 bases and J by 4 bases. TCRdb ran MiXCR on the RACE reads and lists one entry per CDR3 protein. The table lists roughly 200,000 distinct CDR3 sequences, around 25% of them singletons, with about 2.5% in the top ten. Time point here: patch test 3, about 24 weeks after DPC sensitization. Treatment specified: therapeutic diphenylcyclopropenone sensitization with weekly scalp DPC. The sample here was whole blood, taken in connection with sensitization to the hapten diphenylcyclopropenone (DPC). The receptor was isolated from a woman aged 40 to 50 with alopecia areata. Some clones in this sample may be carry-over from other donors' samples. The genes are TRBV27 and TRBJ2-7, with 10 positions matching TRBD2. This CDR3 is CASGRPGLALYEQYF. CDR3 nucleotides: TGTGCCAGCGGCCGCCCGGGACTAGCGTTGTACGAGCAGTACTTC.